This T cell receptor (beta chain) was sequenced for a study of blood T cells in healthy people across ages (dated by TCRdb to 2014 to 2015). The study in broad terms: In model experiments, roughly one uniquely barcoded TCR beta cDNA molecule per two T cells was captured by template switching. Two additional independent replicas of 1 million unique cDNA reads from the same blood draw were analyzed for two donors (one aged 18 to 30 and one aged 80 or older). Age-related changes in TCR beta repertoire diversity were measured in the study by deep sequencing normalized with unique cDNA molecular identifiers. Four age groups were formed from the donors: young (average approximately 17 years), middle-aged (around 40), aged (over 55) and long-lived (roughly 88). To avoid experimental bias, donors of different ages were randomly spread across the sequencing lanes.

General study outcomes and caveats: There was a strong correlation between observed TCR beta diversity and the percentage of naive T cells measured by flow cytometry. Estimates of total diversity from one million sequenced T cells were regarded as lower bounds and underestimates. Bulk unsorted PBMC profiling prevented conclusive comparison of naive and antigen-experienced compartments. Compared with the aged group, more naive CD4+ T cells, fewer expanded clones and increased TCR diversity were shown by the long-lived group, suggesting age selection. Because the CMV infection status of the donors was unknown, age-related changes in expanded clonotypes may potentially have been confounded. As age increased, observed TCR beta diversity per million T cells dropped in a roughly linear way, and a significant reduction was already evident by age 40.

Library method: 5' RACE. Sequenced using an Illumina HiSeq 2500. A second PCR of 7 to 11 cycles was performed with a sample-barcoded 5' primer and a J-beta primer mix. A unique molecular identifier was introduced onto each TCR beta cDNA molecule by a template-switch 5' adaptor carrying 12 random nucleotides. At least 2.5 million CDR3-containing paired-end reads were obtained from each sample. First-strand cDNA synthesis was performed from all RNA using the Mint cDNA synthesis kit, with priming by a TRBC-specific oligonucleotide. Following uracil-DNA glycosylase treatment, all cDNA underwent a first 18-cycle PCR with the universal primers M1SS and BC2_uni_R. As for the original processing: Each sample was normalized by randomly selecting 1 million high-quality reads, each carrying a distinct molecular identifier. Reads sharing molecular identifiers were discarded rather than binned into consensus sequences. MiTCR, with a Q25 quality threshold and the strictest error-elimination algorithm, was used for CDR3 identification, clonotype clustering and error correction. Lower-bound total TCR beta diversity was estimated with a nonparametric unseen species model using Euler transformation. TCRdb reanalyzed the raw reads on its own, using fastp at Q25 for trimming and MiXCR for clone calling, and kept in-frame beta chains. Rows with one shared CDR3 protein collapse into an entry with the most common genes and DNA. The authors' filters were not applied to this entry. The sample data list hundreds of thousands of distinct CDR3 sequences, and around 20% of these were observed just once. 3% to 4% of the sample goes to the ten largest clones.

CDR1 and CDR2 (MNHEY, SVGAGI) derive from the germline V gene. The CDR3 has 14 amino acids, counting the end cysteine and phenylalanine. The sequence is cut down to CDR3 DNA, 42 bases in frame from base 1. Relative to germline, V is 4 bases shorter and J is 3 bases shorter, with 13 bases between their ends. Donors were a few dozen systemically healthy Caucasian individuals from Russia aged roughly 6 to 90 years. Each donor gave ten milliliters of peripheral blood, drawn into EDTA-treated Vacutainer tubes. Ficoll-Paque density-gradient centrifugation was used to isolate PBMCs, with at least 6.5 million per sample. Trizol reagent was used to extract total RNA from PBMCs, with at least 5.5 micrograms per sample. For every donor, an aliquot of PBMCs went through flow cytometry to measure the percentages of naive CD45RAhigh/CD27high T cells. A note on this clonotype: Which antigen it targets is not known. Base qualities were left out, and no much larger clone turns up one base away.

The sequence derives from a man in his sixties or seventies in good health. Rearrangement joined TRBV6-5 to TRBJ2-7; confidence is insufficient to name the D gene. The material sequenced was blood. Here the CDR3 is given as CASSLTETYYEQYF. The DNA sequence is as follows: TGTGCCAGCAGTTTGACTGAGACTTACTACGAGCAGTACTTC.